A selection of T cell receptor beta chains follows, all from one sample in a study of siplizumab effects on memory and regulatory T cells. Using immunoSEQ multiplex PCR, the repertoire was profiled, and TCRdb retains in-frame clones only, with some absent. The data contain about 70,000 clones, roughly 88% of them singletons. The sample consisted of Tregs sorted from blood. The receptor source for this set is a human donor in good health. Both conserved end residues are part of each CDR3. A D gene is named only where the DNA matches it firmly.

TRBV11-2 | NA | CASTPELAGYEQYF
TRBV5-6 | TRBD2 | CASSQGLAGGGSYNEQFF
TRBV5-4 | TRBD2 | CASSLELAGVGTQYF
TRBV2 | NA | CASNRRGGLAATGELFF
TRBV10-1 | TRBD1 | CASTDRATTEAFF
TRBV5-6 | NA | CASSLFGVPGANEKLFF
TRBV10-3 | TRBD1 | CAITLDRGAGEAFF
TRBV7-7 | NA | CASSLDGGLGTQYF
TRBV4-3 | TRBD2 | CASSQVLGLAGENEQFF
TRBV30 | NA | CAGGPEGENNEQFF
TRBV18 | TRBD1 | CASNGQGGMLSYEQYF
TRBV19 | NA | CASSIVGGGGEAFF
TRBV11-2 | NA | CASSLVSDTQYF
TRBV7-2 | TRBD1 | CASRSPGQGFSGANVLTF
TRBV4-2 | NA | CASSQELGGELFF
TRBV14 | NA | CASSQGIQVTSDEKLFF
TRBV30 | TRBD2 | CAWRTLEWGGMTTGELFF
TRBV30 | NA | CAWRWGRRAFF
TRBV7-2 | NA | CASSSDRSYEQYF
TRBV13 | TRBD1 | CASSLAGTGMGYGYTF
TRBV6-6 | NA | CASSYQGGTQYF
TRBV30 | NA | CAWSVPGTIGGTQYF
TRBV29-1 | NA | CSVDSGRGYGYTF
TRBV20-1 | NA | CSASYGHEQYF
TRBV5-4 | NA | CASSSSRGLNTEAFF
TRBV2 | NA | CASSERGQARSRGYTF
TRBV27 | TRBD1 | CASSFVQGVNSEQFF
TRBV5-8 | NA | CASSLGIRAGYTF
TRBV7-8 | NA | CASSTGLNTGELFF